The 4 T cell receptor beta chains reported below all come from one sample, sequenced in a study of CD8+ T cells in alopecia areata. After isolation, RNA underwent reverse transcription to generate cDNA as the sequencing template. Produced via immunoSEQ multiplex PCR; TCRdb's table is partial and in-frame only. The sample carries about 160,000 clones, under 70% recorded once. The treatment denotes: oral pan-JAK inhibitor, 5-10 mg twice daily. The sample in question was CD4+ T cells sorted from blood, obtained at week 4, from a patient treated with tofacitinib. Receptor source: a human donor with alopecia areata.

This clone has just a few counts. This chain joins TRBV2 and TRBJ1-6, with D uncertain. The CDR3 runs to 11 residues. In germline, CDR1 is SNHLY, CDR2 FYNNEI. V was shortened by 5 bases and J by 12 bases, with 8 bases between the two germline ends. The DNA of the CDR3 is TGTGCCAGCAGTCCCTTAGGACCCCTCCACTTT. It translates to CASSPLGPLHF.

There are a few counts of this clone. The junction departs from the called germline gene at one end, perhaps through a read error. The chain carries TRBV25-1 and TRBJ2-7; 10 bases agree with TRBD1. CDR3 size: 14 residues. Looked up from germline, CDR1 is MGHDK and CDR2 is SYGVNS. In DNA form, the CDR3 reads TGTGCCAGCGGTTCGGACAGGGGGGCCCGTTGCAGGGACTTC. This translates into CASGSDRGARCRDF.

J is TRBJ2-2 and V is TRBV29-1; 10 bases are a match to TRBD2. This CDR3 comprises 16 residues. Losses at the gene ends were 5 bases for V and 0 bases for J; bases not matched to a gene: 6. Germline V gene sequence: CDR1 SQVTM, CDR2 ANQGSEA. Here the CDR3 DNA reads TGCAGCGTTTCCGGGACTAGCGTAACGAACACCGGGGAGCTGTTTTTT. Protein: CSVSGTSVTNTGELFF.

This chain connects TRBV4-2 to TRBJ2-3; unclear D gene. The V gene's germline CDR1 is LGHNA and CDR2 YNFKEQ. V dropped 0 bases and J dropped 3 bases, with 13 bases sitting between them. The CDR3 totals 16 residues. The CDR3 bases are TGTGCCAGCAGCCAAGAGGCCCCCTTTACGACAGATACGCAGTATTTT. Translating it yields CASSQEAPFTTDTQYF.